These 25 T cell receptor beta chains were all obtained from the same sample, sequenced in a study of cytomegalovirus exposure and HLA in healthy donors. In the PCR, 60 Vbeta and 13 Jbeta primers were used. The table came from immunoSEQ multiplex PCR; TCRdb's copy has only in-frame clones and leaves some out. Found here are about 67,000 clones, 68% of them singletons; the top ten hold about 2%. The source material was PBMCs. These receptors were taken from a woman younger than 45 in good health and CMV-seronegative.

The genes are TRBV6-6 and TRBJ1-4; weak D call: TRBD1 (6 bases). CDR1 and CDR2 from the germline V gene are MNHNY and SVGAGI (reference sequence). Trimming left V 4 bases short and J 8 bases short, with 11 bases between. The CDR3 has 13 residues. DNA for the CDR3: TGTGCCAGCAGTTCCGAGGGGGGGGAAAAACTGTTTTTT. Its protein is CASSSEGGEKLFF.

The chain couples TRBV10-3 to TRBJ1-1; 7 nucleotides line up with TRBD1. The CDR3 covers 14 residues. V shed 6 bases, J shed 6 bases, and the junction held 10 bases outside the gene matches. Germline V lookup: CDR1 ENHRY, CDR2 SYGVKD. The CDR3 region is CAISEGTAFPEAFF. CDR3 DNA: TGTGCCATCAGCGAAGGGACAGCCTTCCCTGAAGCTTTCTTT.

This clone has a single count. CDR3 protein: CASSLAGGQGEQFF. The CDR3 bases are TGCGCCAGCAGCTTGGCGGGGGGCCAGGGTGAGCAGTTCTTC. The chain links TRBV5-1 to TRBJ2-1, with D tentatively TRBD2 (7 bases). The CDR3 extends over 14 amino acids. Trimming stripped 0 bases from V and 9 bases from J, with 13 bases between. From germline, CDR1 is SGHRS and CDR2 YFSETQ.

At least ten counts were recorded for this clone. The chain has TRBV9 and TRBJ2-3; 14 positions agree with TRBD2. The germline V gene encodes CDR1 SGDLS and CDR2 YYNGEE. The CDR3 has 19 residues. Germline trimming cut 0 bases from V and 2 bases from J; bases unmatched to any gene: 8. The CDR3 region is CASSVGTGTSGGFTDTQYF. Here the CDR3 DNA reads TGTGCCAGCAGCGTAGGTACCGGGACTAGCGGGGGATTCACAGATACGCAGTATTTT.

This clone appeared once. This rearrangement joins TRBV7-3 to TRBJ1-6; D gene uncertain. The CDR3 consists of 14 residues. Trimming took off 4 bases at V and 3 bases at J, with 7 bases between the two ends. The germline CDR1 and CDR2 sequences are SGHTA and FQGTGA. CDR3 coding DNA: TGTGCCAGCAGCTCAGGAGGCTATAATTCACCCCTCCACTTT. Amino acids: CASSSGGYNSPLHF.

The rearrangement links TRBV4-2 to TRBJ2-3, with D possibly called TRBD1 or TRBD2 (7 bases each). V was shortened by 7 bases and J by 1 base, with 15 bases between the two germline ends. CDR1 is LGHNA, CDR2 YNFKEQ, per germline. The CDR3 has 15 amino acids. The CDR3 spells CASTQGGGGTDTQYF. CDR3 nucleotide sequence: TGTGCCAGCACCCAGGGGGGGGGAGGCACAGATACGCAGTATTTT.

This rearrangement joins TRBV6-1 to TRBJ1-6; possible D gene TRBD1, 5 bases. Germline V gives CDR1 MNHNS, CDR2 SASEGT. This CDR3 is 14 amino acids long. V lost 10 bases and J lost 8, with 18 bases in between. The CDR3 DNA reads as TGTGCCACCAAGTTCGGGTCGGGGGATTCACCCCTCCACTTT. It encodes CATKFGSGDSPLHF.

Points on this clone: A much larger clonotype is one base distant, so this may be a read error. V usage is TRBV5-6 and J usage is TRBJ1-1; 8 nucleotides agree with TRBD1. J gave up 1 base and V 3 bases, and 5 bases lay outside the gene matches. The germline CDR1 and CDR2 sequences are SGHDT and YYEEEE. This CDR3 is 15 amino acids long. CDR3 region: CASSWGDRQNTEAFF. CDR3 DNA sequence: TGTGCCAGCAGCTGGGGGGACAGGCAGAACACTGAAGCTTTCTTT.

This clone was detected only a few times. V is TRBV9 and J is TRBJ1-1; D perhaps matches TRBD1 (6 bases). This CDR3 region has 15 residues. The germline gives CDR1 SGDLS, CDR2 YYNGEE. Trimming shortened V by 1 base and J by 0 bases, and 10 bases separated the two germline ends. The CDR3: CASSVSGHMNTEAFF. The CDR3 nucleotides are TGTGCCAGCAGCGTATCGGGACACATGAACACTGAAGCTTTCTTT.

V is TRBV6-1 and J is TRBJ2-2; D is unresolved. The CDR3 runs to 12 residues. V was trimmed by 4 bases and J by 3 bases, leaving 3 bases between them. Per the germline V gene, CDR1 is MNHNS and CDR2 is SASEGT. The DNA of the CDR3 is TGTGCCAGCAGTGCAGACACCGGGGAGCTGTTTTTT. Amino acids: CASSADTGELFF.

The chain recombines TRBV11-2 with TRBJ1-6; D is unclear. This CDR3 has 15 amino acids. Germline CDR1 is SGHAT and CDR2 is FQNNGV. Trimming took off 2 bases at V and 6 bases at J, with 11 bases between the two ends. The CDR3 sequence is CASSLLRVANSPLHF. The CDR3 nucleotides are TGTGCCAGCAGCTTACTCCGGGTAGCTAATTCACCCCTCCACTTT.

This chain uses TRBV28 with TRBJ1-1; 8 positions match TRBD1. The CDR3 is 15 residues long. J lost 0 bases, V lost 9 bases, and 9 bases had no gene match. Germline loops: CDR1 MDHEN, CDR2 SYDVKM. The CDR3 DNA is TGTGCCAGTGGACAGGACAGGGCCATGAACACTGAAGCTTTCTTT. Protein product: CASGQDRAMNTEAFF.

As regards this clone: The same CDR3 also results from other DNA sequences found in this sample. This chain joins TRBV19 and TRBJ2-5; 7 bases line up with TRBD1. This CDR3 has 12 residues. Germline CDR1 LNHDA, CDR2 SQIVND (reference sequence). The V segment lost 8 bases and the J segment 5 bases; nucleotides outside the gene matches: 5. The CDR3 reads CASSRGRETQYF. CDR3 nucleotides: TGTGCCAGTTCTAGGGGGCGCGAGACCCAGTACTTC.

This chain joins TRBV27 and TRBJ1-5; 9 positions match TRBD1. With 2 bases clipped from V and 4 bases from J, the junction kept 0 bases outside the gene matches. Germline CDR1 is MNHEY and CDR2 is SMNVEV (reference sequence). This CDR3 region has 14 residues. CDR3 in amino acids: CASSLGQGNQPQHF. DNA for the CDR3: TGTGCCAGCAGTTTAGGACAGGGGAATCAGCCCCAGCATTTT.

The chain carries TRBV19 and TRBJ1-5; D is perhaps TRBD1 (5 bases). Germline V gene lookup returns CDR1 LNHDA and CDR2 SQIVND (reference sequence). V lost 4 bases to trimming and J lost 0 bases, with 16 bases between them. This CDR3 is built from 17 residues. The CDR3 nucleotides are TGTGCCAGTAGTACCTCGTCGGGACTGATTAGCAATCAGCCCCAGCATTTT. Its protein product is CASSTSSGLISNQPQHF.

DNA for the CDR3: TGTGCCAGCAGCTTAGAGGACAGGGTGGGAAAACTGTTTTTT. The encoded protein is CASSLEDRVGKLFF. This rearrangement joins TRBV7-2 to TRBJ1-4; 8 nucleotides align to TRBD1. The CDR3 spans 14 residues. Germline V lookup: CDR1 SGHTA, CDR2 FQGNSA. Trimming cost V 1 base and J 10 bases; bases outside gene matches: 5.

This clone was detected once. This chain links TRBV11-1 with TRBJ2-7, with 7 bases matching TRBD2. V trimming: 5 bases; J trimming: 3 bases; junction bases outside the gene matches: 7. Germline lookup yields CDR1 SGHAT and CDR2 FQDESV (reference sequence). This CDR3 is built from 14 residues. The CDR3 DNA sequence: TGTGCCAGCAGCAAAGCCGGGAGGCGCTACGAGCAGTACTTC. Amino acids: CASSKAGRRYEQYF.

V gene TRBV15 combines with J gene TRBJ1-1; TRBD1 matches 10 bases. The V gene end was trimmed by 5 bases and the J gene end by 11 bases; junction bases not matched to a gene: 8. CDR1 and CDR2 (germline): LNHNV, YYDKDF (reference sequence). The CDR3 has 13 amino acids. CDR3 nucleotides: TGTGCCACCAGCGGGCTGACAGGGGGCGATGCTTTCTTT. It encodes CATSGLTGGDAFF.

The V gene is TRBV6-4, the J gene TRBJ2-7; the match to TRBD1 covers 8 bases. V lost 0 bases to trimming and J lost 2 bases; unmatched junction nucleotides: 3. CDR1 is MRHNA, CDR2 SNTAGT, per germline. The CDR3 is 15 amino acids. CDR3 sequence: CASSDSGQAPYEQYF. Written as DNA, the CDR3 is TGTGCCAGCAGTGACTCGGGACAGGCCCCCTACGAGCAGTACTTC.

The chain couples TRBV18 to TRBJ1-2; the D gene is possibly TRBD1 (6 bases). The CDR3 has 16 amino acids. Trimming took 3 bases from V and 5 from J, leaving 19 bases between them. The germline V gene encodes CDR1 KGHSH and CDR2 LQKENI. The chain's CDR3 is CASSPGTNSRLYGYTF. The CDR3 DNA sequence: TGTGCCAGCTCACCGGGGACAAACTCGAGACTTTATGGCTACACCTTC.

The chain is built from TRBV7-2 and TRBJ2-5; 11 bases map to TRBD2. Germline CDR1 is SGHTA and CDR2 is FQGNSA. V trimming: 3 bases; J trimming: 2 bases; junction bases outside the gene matches: 5. There are 16 residues in the CDR3. Here the CDR3 DNA reads TGTGCCAGCAGCTTGGCGATAGCGGGGGGGCAAGAGACCCAGTACTTC. Protein sequence: CASSLAIAGGQETQYF. Based on the CDR3 plus reference TRBV7-2 and TRBJ2-5, the full variable domain is GAGVSQSPSNKVTEKGKDVELRCDPISGHTALYWYRQSLGQGLEFLIYFQGNSAPDKSGLPSDRFSAERTGGSVSTLTIQRTQQEDSAVYLCASSLAIAGGQETQYFGPGTRLLVL.

This CDR3 reads CASSLGTGLEQPQHF. CDR3 nucleotide sequence: TGTGCCAGCAGCTTAGGGACAGGTCTGGAGCAGCCCCAGCATTTT. The gene calls are TRBV7-9 and TRBJ1-5, with TRBD1 matching 7 bases. The CDR3 runs 15 residues. The V segment lost 1 base and the J segment 7 bases; nucleotides outside the gene matches: 7. Germline CDR1 reads SEHNR; CDR2 reads FQNEAQ (reference sequence).

The CDR3 sequence is CASSPPWGVGEKLFF. In DNA, the CDR3 is TGTGCCAGCAGCCCCCCCTGGGGGGTGGGTGAAAAACTGTTTTTT. V gene TRBV7-9 combines with J gene TRBJ1-4; D might be TRBD1 (5 bases). The germline gives CDR1 SEHNR, CDR2 FQNEAQ (reference sequence). This CDR3 is built from 15 residues. V was trimmed by 5 bases and J by 7 bases, leaving 17 bases between them. Full variable domain (rest looked up from reference TRBV7-9 and TRBJ1-4): DTGVSQNPRHKITKRGQNVTFRCDPISEHNRLYWYRQTLGQGPEFLTYFQNEAQLEKSRLLSDRFSAERPKGSFSTLEIQRTEQGDSAMYLCASSPPWGVGEKLFFGSGTQLSVL.

The V and J genes are TRBV28 and TRBJ2-7; 10 positions agree with TRBD1. There are 13 residues in the CDR3. The germline gives CDR1 MDHEN, CDR2 SYDVKM. V was clipped by 6 bases and J by 5 bases; unmatched bases: 4. The CDR3, as DNA: TGTGCCAGCAGCTCTGGACAGGGGGACGAGCAGTACTTC. This encodes CASSSGQGDEQYF.

This chain links TRBV30 with TRBJ2-7; 8 bases agree with TRBD1. V dropped 5 bases and J dropped 2; count of bases not matched to a gene: 8. Germline V gives CDR1 GTSNPN, CDR2 SVGIG (reference sequence). CDR3 size: 14 residues. The CDR3 sequence: CAWQNPGQAYEQYF. The CDR3 DNA sequence: TGTGCCTGGCAAAACCCGGGACAGGCCTACGAGCAGTACTTC.